This record looks at one T cell receptor beta chain sequence and its context. Antigen unknown. The record originates from a study of T cell repertoires in cytomegalovirus infection. Looking at the study overall: A matching HLA type, together with CMV infection, was signaled by public TCR beta signatures.

Germline V gene lookup returns CDR1 SGHRS and CDR2 YFSETQ. This CDR3 has 15 residues. V gave up 1 base and J gave up 2 bases, with 9 bases separating them. TCRdb re-derived calls from the reads in MiXCR, one entry per CDR3 protein. Found here are about 450,000 distinct CDR3 sequences, 31% of them singletons; the top ten hold roughly 13%. The study's findings and limits: It was HLA-C-restricted CMV-specific TCR beta clonotypes that dominated the response ex vivo. Based on cumulative public TCR beta family frequency, carriers of CMV plus the relevant HLA were identified.

The TCR originated in a human donor in good health (CMV status not recorded). Some clones in this sample may be carry-over from other donors' samples. Material: PBMCs. The V gene is TRBV5-1, the J gene TRBJ2-2; D unclear. In DNA form, the CDR3 reads TGCGCCAGCAGCTTGAGGGCAGATAACACCGGGGAGCTGTTTTTT. The encoded protein is CASSLRADNTGELFF.